What follows are 20 T cell receptor beta chains derived from one specimen sequenced in a study of T cell responses to AZD1222 COVID-19 vaccine. Produced via immunoSEQ multiplex PCR; TCRdb's table is partial and in-frame only. The sample shows approximately 120,000 clones, roughly 90% of them seen only once. The source was peripheral blood, collected on day 0 of AZD1222 vaccination. All receptors derive from an adult in good health.

The chain recombines TRBV3-1 (or the pseudogene TRBV3-2) with TRBJ1-5; the D gene is possibly TRBD1 (5 bases). CDR1 is LGHDT and CDR2 is YNNKEL in the germline V gene (reference sequence). V shed 0 bases and J shed 11 bases, with 26 bases lying between them. CDR3 size: 18 residues. Here the CDR3 DNA reads TGTGCCAGCAGCCAAGATCGTAGGGGAAGTCCCCCAAGGGAGGCCCAGCATTTT. Translation: CASSQDRRGSPPREAQHF.

The gene calls are TRBV5-4 and TRBJ1-2; 7 bases fit TRBD1. Germline values: CDR1 SGHNT, CDR2 YYREEE (reference sequence). This CDR3 comprises 15 residues. The J segment lost 6 bases and the V segment lost 4 bases, leaving 12 bases of the junction unmatched. CDR3 amino acids: CASSVPSEQGNGYTF. The CDR3, as DNA: TGTGCCAGCAGCGTACCCTCAGAACAGGGGAATGGCTACACCTTC.

In this sample, this clone turned up once. V usage is TRBV6-5 and J usage is TRBJ1-2; D is uncertain. V was cut by 0 bases and J by 8 bases, with 7 bases left in between. The germline V gene encodes CDR1 MNHEY and CDR2 SVGAGI. The CDR3 is made up of 12 amino acids. The CDR3 protein is CASSYSGYGYTF. The CDR3, as DNA: TGTGCCAGCAGTTACTCAGGGTACGGCTACACCTTC.

This clone was observed once. The gene calls are TRBV11-3 and TRBJ1-1; D is possibly TRBD1 (5 bases). The CDR3 extends over 13 amino acids. CDR1 is SGHNT, CDR2 YENEEA, per germline. Deletions cut 3 bases from V and 3 bases from J, with 8 bases between. The CDR3 region has the DNA TGTGCCAGCAGCTTGGGGGAGGACACTGAAGCTTTCTTT. Protein product: CASSLGEDTEAFF. Filled out from reference TRBV11-3 and TRBJ1-1, the complete variable domain reads EAGVVQSPRYKIIEKKQPVAFWCNPISGHNTLYWYLQNLGQGPELLIRYENEEAVDDSQLPKDRFSAERLKGVDSTLKIQPAELGDSAVYLCASSLGEDTEAFFGQGTRLTVV.

DNA of the CDR3: TGTGCCAGTAGTCCTCAGGGTAATGGTAACTATGGCTACACCTTC. Its protein is CASSPQGNGNYGYTF. The J gene is TRBJ1-2, the V gene TRBV19; D possibly corresponds to TRBD1 (5 bases). The CDR3 runs to 15 residues. Trimming shortened V by 5 bases and J by 1 base, and 14 bases separated the two germline ends. The germline gives CDR1 LNHDA, CDR2 SQIVND (reference sequence). Full variable domain (outside the CDR3, taken from reference TRBV19 and TRBJ1-2): DGGITQSPKYLFRKEGQNVTLSCEQNLNHDAMYWYRQDPGQGLRLIYYSQIVNDFQKGDIAEGYSVSREKKESFPLTVTSAQKNPTAFYLCASSPQGNGNYGYTFGSGTRLTVV.

J is TRBJ2-7 and V is TRBV5-6, with D unresolved. The CDR3 extends over 13 amino acids. The germline CDR1 and CDR2 sequences are SGHDT and YYEEEE. V lost 0 bases, J lost 6 bases, and 10 bases lay in between. The CDR3 DNA follows: TGTGCCAGCAGCTTGGGCCCAACGAGCGAGCAGTACTTC. Its translation: CASSLGPTSEQYF.

This clone showed up just once. V is TRBV27 and J is TRBJ2-7, with TRBD2 as a possible D gene (5 bases). CDR1 is MNHEY and CDR2 is SMNVEV in the germline V gene (reference sequence). The CDR3 runs 16 residues. V lost 3 bases and J lost 5, with 20 bases in between. Here the CDR3 reads CASSFLGWRGPHEQYF. The CDR3 bases are TGTGCCAGCAGTTTTCTAGGATGGCGAGGGCCCCACGAGCAGTACTTC.

The chain joins TRBV3-1 (or the pseudogene TRBV3-2) to TRBJ2-5; no firm D call. Germline-derived CDR1 and CDR2 are LGHDT and YNNKEL (reference sequence). The CDR3 loop spans 12 amino acids. V lost 1 base to trimming and J lost 5 bases, with 5 bases between them. CDR3 amino acids: CASSQAWETQYF. DNA of the CDR3: TGTGCCAGCAGCCAAGCATGGGAGACCCAGTACTTC.

This sequence joins TRBV16 and TRBJ1-1; D not certain. CDR3 size: 16 residues. The germline CDR1 and CDR2 sequences are KGHSY and FQNENV. Trimming removed 0 bases at V and 0 bases at J, with 11 bases between. The CDR3 DNA is TGTGCCAGCAGCCAATCAAGCAGTTCCCTGAACACTGAAGCTTTCTTT. Protein product: CASSQSSSSLNTEAFF.

V gene TRBV10-2 combines with J gene TRBJ1-2; TRBD1 matches 9 bases. The CDR3 has 12 residues. V was clipped by 6 bases and J by 4 bases; unmatched bases: 0. The germline CDR1 and CDR2 sequences are WSHSY and SAAADI. This CDR3 reads CASRDRGYGYTF. DNA of the CDR3: TGCGCCAGCAGGGACAGGGGCTATGGCTACACCTTC.

To note about this clone: At the DNA level, this CDR3 is encoded by other sequences in the same sample as well. The chain is built from TRBV11-2 and TRBJ2-7; D possibly matches TRBD1 or TRBD2 (5 bases each). The V gene lost 4 bases and the J gene lost 3 bases, with 16 bases spanning the gap. CDR1 is SGHAT, CDR2 FQNNGV, per germline. The CDR3 is 15 amino acids. The CDR3, as DNA: TGTGCCAGCAGCTCAGAGAGGGGATCTCTCTACGAGCAGTACTTC. Protein product: CASSSERGSLYEQYF.

The chain employs TRBV7-8 and TRBJ1-6, with a tentative D call TRBD1 (5 bases). This CDR3 is built from 16 residues. Germline CDR1 reads SGHVS; CDR2 reads FQNEAQ. V was shortened by 3 bases and J by 0 bases, with 9 bases between the two germline ends. The CDR3, as DNA: TGTGCCAGCAGCTTGGGGGGAAACTCCTATAATTCACCCCTCCACTTT. Translation gives CASSLGGNSYNSPLHF.

This clone was detected only once. This rearrangement joins TRBV28 to TRBJ1-2; TRBD1 aligns across 8 bases. The germline V gene has CDR1 MDHEN and CDR2 SYDVKM. The CDR3 sequence is 13 residues long. The junction had 5 bases not matched to a gene; V was cut back by 3 bases and J by 8 bases. This CDR3 is CASSFQGAWGYTF. Here the CDR3 DNA reads TGTGCCAGCAGTTTCCAGGGGGCTTGGGGCTACACCTTC.

The chain joins TRBV24-1 to TRBJ2-1; possible D gene TRBD1, 5 bases. Looked up from germline, CDR1 is KGHDR and CDR2 is SFDVKD. V dropped 9 bases and J dropped 7 bases, with 15 bases sitting between them. CDR3 length: 13 residues. The CDR3 spells CATGGAVWNEQFF. In DNA, the CDR3 is TGTGCCACCGGTGGGGCGGTTTGGAATGAGCAGTTCTTC.

The V and J genes are TRBV24-1 and TRBJ2-5; 11 nucleotides align to TRBD2. V was pared by 4 bases and J by 1 base, with 4 bases of the junction left unmatched. Looked up from germline, CDR1 is KGHDR and CDR2 is SFDVKD. The CDR3 has 16 amino acids. In nucleotides, the CDR3 is TGTGCCACCAGTGACCCCGGGACTAGCGGCCAAGAGACCCAGTACTTC. This gives the protein CATSDPGTSGQETQYF.

The chain joins TRBV30 to TRBJ2-7; the match to TRBD1 covers 10 bases. The CDR3 sequence is 14 residues long. The junction had 5 bases not matched to a gene; V was cut back by 1 base and J by 5 bases. CDR1 is GTSNPN, CDR2 SVGIG, per germline (reference sequence). The CDR3 here is CAWSADRGLHEQYF. The DNA for the CDR3 is TGTGCCTGGAGTGCTGACAGGGGGCTCCACGAGCAGTACTTC.

The chain combines TRBV9 with TRBJ1-2; weak D call: TRBD1 (6 bases). Germline assignment: CDR1 SGDLS and CDR2 YYNGEE. The CDR3 sequence is 14 residues long. Trimming left V 3 bases short and J 5 bases short, with 14 bases between. This chain's CDR3 is CASSGGDTPYGYTF. CDR3 bases: TGTGCCAGCAGCGGTGGGGACACGCCATATGGCTACACCTTC.

The chain links TRBV24-1 to TRBJ1-2; perhaps TRBD1 as D (5 bases). The CDR3 is 12 residues long. Trimming pared 9 bases from V and 7 bases from J, leaving 14 bases between. The V gene's germline CDR1 is KGHDR and CDR2 SFDVKD. CDR3 residues: CATAPGAGGYTF. The DNA for the CDR3 is TGTGCCACCGCGCCCGGGGCTGGTGGCTACACCTTC.

This chain connects TRBV5-1 to TRBJ2-7; D unclear. V was trimmed by 1 base and J by 1 base, leaving 3 bases between them. The CDR3 extends over 12 amino acids. Germline loops: CDR1 SGHRS, CDR2 YFSETQ. CDR3 sequence (DNA): TGCGCCAGCAGCTTGTCGTCCTACGAGCAGTACTTC. It specifies CASSLSSYEQYF.

This clone was seen once. This chain joins TRBV19 and TRBJ2-7; D might be TRBD1 (6 bases). The CDR3 runs 13 residues. The ends were cut back, 6 bases at V and 2 bases at J, with 11 bases in the middle. Germline V gene data show CDR1 as LNHDA and CDR2 as SQIVND (reference sequence). The CDR3 here is CASRATGTYEQYF. CDR3 nucleotides: TGTGCCAGTAGAGCTACAGGGACCTACGAGCAGTACTTC.